The source of this T cell receptor (beta chain) is a study of OX40 agonist ivuxolimab in advanced cancers. Study context: The treatment was a fully human IgG2 OX40 agonist, ivuxolimab.

Libraries were prepared by immunoSEQ multiplex PCR; TCRdb keeps only in-frame clonotypes and omits some of them. The sample includes some 64,000 clones, approximately 92% of them seen just once. The V and J ends lost 1 base and 3 bases, in that order; junction bases with no gene match: 13. Germline CDR1 MGHRA, CDR2 YSYEKL. The CDR3 is made up of 19 amino acids. General study points: Averaging showed that CD8+ T cells had more expanded clones than CD4+ did.

Remarks on this clone: No antigen is known for it.

Sequences were derived from CD4+ or CD8+ T cells sorted from blood, sampled in a trial of the OX40 agonist ivuxolimab. This clonotype was sampled from an adult with an advanced solid tumor such as melanoma, head and neck, liver or kidney cancer. The chain recombines TRBV4-1 with TRBJ1-3; 9 positions agree with TRBD1. In DNA form, the CDR3 reads TGCGCCAGCAGCCAAGTTCACCCCCAGACAGGGGGGGTTGGAAACACCATATATTTT. Translated: CASSQVHPQTGGVGNTIYF.